This T cell receptor (beta chain) is drawn from a study of cytomegalovirus exposure and HLA in healthy donors. Study-wide results and limits: Previously analyzed data showed that most TCR beta V segments were productive at a frequency of about 87% or about 30%. Three CMV-associated chains were confirmed in vitro to be specific for CMV antigens. Solely CMV serostatus was available to characterize immune exposure.

Healthy donors of bone marrow made up the group. PCR employed 60 Vbeta and 13 Jbeta primers. The repertoire was sequenced with immunoSEQ multiplex PCR; TCRdb's copy has only in-frame clones and lacks some. Its table lists about 76,000 clones. A word on this clone: The antigen is not known.

The sample was PBMCs. This TCR derives from a woman aged 40-49 years in good health and CMV-seropositive.

The CDR3 protein is CASRRGQRSTTGELFF. DNA for the CDR3: TGTGCCAGCAGGAGAGGGCAGCGATCCACTACCGGGGAGCTGTTTTTT. The rearrangement links TRBV7-9 to TRBJ2-2, with D tentatively TRBD2 (5 bases). The CDR3 totals 16 residues. Germline V gene lookup returns CDR1 SEHNR and CDR2 FQNEAQ (reference sequence). Between the trimmed V and J ends, which lost 6 bases and 5 bases, there was a span of 19 bases.